The 27 T cell receptor beta chains below all came from one sample that was sequenced in a study of PD-L1 blockade in urothelial cancer. Time point described: pretreatment peripheral blood. Using immunoSEQ multiplex PCR, the repertoire was profiled, and TCRdb retains in-frame clones only, with some absent. This repertoire shows over 30,000 clones, roughly 84% found once; its top ten account for approximately 14%. The material was PBMCs, obtained around atezolizumab (anti-PD-L1) treatment. The source is a man aged 60 to 69 with urothelial cancer.

This sequence joins TRBV11-1 and TRBJ2-7, with TRBD1 matching 10 bases. The germline CDR1 and CDR2 sequences are SGHAT and FQDESV (reference sequence). CDR3 length: 15 amino acids. Trimming cost V 7 bases and J 3 bases; bases outside gene matches: 9. The DNA for the CDR3 is TGTGCCAGCACTCGGCCCGGGACAGGGGACTACGAGCAGTACTTC. Translation gives CASTRPGTGDYEQYF.

V and J are TRBV19 and TRBJ2-7; D remains unclear. The CDR3 is made up of 16 amino acids. CDR1 and CDR2 from the germline V gene are LNHDA and SQIVND (reference sequence). Trimming removed 1 base at V and 2 bases at J, with 15 bases between. CDR3 DNA sequence: TGTGCCAGTAGTATAGCCGCCAGGTCTGCTCCCTACGAGCAGTACTTC. Amino acid sequence: CASSIAARSAPYEQYF.

The chain combines TRBV5-8 with TRBJ1-6; the match to TRBD1 covers 8 bases. The germline V gene has CDR1 SGHTS and CDR2 YDEGEE. The CDR3 runs 14 residues. V dropped 0 bases and J dropped 9; count of bases not matched to a gene: 2. DNA for the CDR3: TGTGCCAGCAGCTTGGGGGGACAGGCTTCACCCCTCCACTTT. Residues: CASSLGGQASPLHF.

The chain couples TRBV5-4 to TRBJ2-4; 14 positions match TRBD2. Germline values: CDR1 SGHNT, CDR2 YYREEE (reference sequence). The junction had 0 bases not matched to a gene; V was cut back by 0 bases and J by 7 bases. The CDR3 loop spans 15 amino acids. The CDR3: CASSLGLAGGNIQYF. For the CDR3, the DNA is TGTGCCAGCAGCTTGGGACTAGCGGGAGGGAACATTCAGTACTTC.

CDR3 loop: CASSLVQGIADTQYF. The CDR3, as DNA: TGCGCCAGCAGCTTGGTACAGGGGATCGCAGATACGCAGTATTTT. The rearrangement links TRBV5-1 to TRBJ2-3; 7 bases agree with TRBD1. Germline loops: CDR1 SGHRS, CDR2 YFSETQ. The CDR3 spans 15 residues. V lost 0 bases to trimming and J lost 4 bases; unmatched junction nucleotides: 5.

This clone is a singleton in its sample. This chain connects TRBV14 to TRBJ2-1, with TRBD2 matching 13 bases. CDR1 is SGHDN and CDR2 is FVKESK in the germline V gene. After removal of 1 base from V and 8 bases from J, the junction contained 8 bases not matched to a gene. This CDR3 is built from 17 residues. CDR3 sequence: CASSQGTSGRGLDEQFF. As DNA, the CDR3 is TGTGCCAGCAGCCAAGGGACTAGCGGGAGAGGCTTAGATGAGCAGTTCTTC. The full variable domain, rest sourced from reference TRBV14 and TRBJ2-1, is EAGVTQFPSHSVIEKGQTVTLRCDPISGHDNLYWYRRVMGKEIKFLLHFVKESKQDESGMPNNRFLAERTGGTYSTLKVQPAELEDSGVYFCASSQGTSGRGLDEQFFGPGTRLTVL.

The J gene is TRBJ1-1, the V gene TRBV7-8; 9 positions agree with TRBD1. The CDR3 totals 14 residues. Germline V gives CDR1 SGHVS, CDR2 FQNEAQ. The trim removed 5 bases at V and 5 bases at J, leaving 6 bases unmatched. The CDR3 region is CASSIYRGRTEAFF. CDR3 bases: TGTGCCAGCAGCATATACAGGGGGCGAACTGAAGCTTTCTTT. Variable domain in full (rest from reference TRBV7-8 and TRBJ1-1): GAGVSQSPRYKVAKRGQDVALRCDPISGHVSLFWYQQALGQGPEFLTYFQNEAQLDKSGLPSDRFFAERPEGSVSTLKIQRTQQEDSAVYLCASSIYRGRTEAFFGQGTRLTVV.

This chain connects TRBV5-1 to TRBJ1-3; D possibly corresponds to TRBD1 (6 bases). The CDR3 is 16 residues long. Trimming left V 4 bases short and J 1 base short, with 15 bases between. From germline, CDR1 is SGHRS and CDR2 YFSETQ. The CDR3 bases are TGCGCCAGCAGCAGAAGAGATACAGGGTCTGGAAACACCATATATTTT. Translating gives CASSRRDTGSGNTIYF.

This clone was found once. The chain carries TRBV21-1 and TRBJ2-7; the D call of TRBD1 is as the table states it, not checked on the DNA. TRBV21-1 is annotated as a pseudogene. CDR3 length: 16 residues. DNA of the CDR3: TGTGCCAGCAGCAAAGCGGGACAGGAGAGCTCCTACGAGCAGTACTTC. It specifies CASSKAGQESSYEQYF.

The rearrangement joins TRBV5-1 to TRBJ2-3; TRBD2 is a possible D gene (5 bases). Germline V lookup: CDR1 SGHRS, CDR2 YFSETQ. Trimming pared 0 bases from V and 1 base from J, leaving 9 bases between. The CDR3 runs 15 residues. CDR3 in amino acids: CASSLGSVGTDTQYF. The CDR3 nucleotides are TGCGCCAGCAGCTTGGGTAGCGTGGGCACAGATACGCAGTATTTT.

The V call is TRBV15, the J call TRBJ2-1; D not resolved. V dropped 4 bases and J dropped 5 bases, with 9 bases sitting between them. CDR1 and CDR2 (germline): LNHNV, YYDKDF (reference sequence). The length of the CDR3 is 13 residues. The CDR3 DNA reads as TGTGCCACCAGCATCGACATTAACAATGAGCAGTTCTTC. As protein: CATSIDINNEQFF.

The rearrangement uses TRBV5-4 and TRBJ1-1, with 10 bases lining up with TRBD1. Germline loops: CDR1 SGHNT, CDR2 YYREEE (reference sequence). The J segment lost 4 bases and the V segment lost 4 bases, leaving 4 bases of the junction unmatched. The CDR3 runs to 14 residues. Here the CDR3 reads CASSGGTGATEAFF. In DNA, the CDR3 is TGTGCCAGCAGCGGGGGGACAGGGGCCACTGAAGCTTTCTTT.

The chain employs TRBV9 and TRBJ2-7; 10 nucleotides line up with TRBD1. After removal of 3 bases from V and 2 bases from J, the junction contained 5 bases not matched to a gene. The CDR3 sequence is 15 residues long. CDR1 is SGDLS and CDR2 is YYNGEE in the germline V gene. In DNA, the CDR3 is TGTGCCAGCAGCGCGCGGGACAGGGGTACCTACGAGCAGTACTTC. Protein: CASSARDRGTYEQYF. The entire variable domain, with the rest obtained from reference TRBV9 and TRBJ2-7, is as follows: DSGVTQTPKHLITATGQRVTLRCSPRSGDLSVYWYQQSLDQGLQFLIQYYNGEERAKGNILERFSAQQFPDLHSELNLSSLELGDSALYFCASSARDRGTYEQYFGPGTRLTVT.

This clone showed up just once. The V and J genes are TRBV7-9 and TRBJ2-5; 8 bases agree with TRBD1. The germline V gene has CDR1 SEHNR and CDR2 FQNEAQ (reference sequence). The J segment lost 9 bases and the V segment lost 2 bases, leaving 5 bases of the junction unmatched. The CDR3 is 13 amino acids. CDR3 in DNA: TGTGCCAGCAGCTTAATCACAGGGGGGTCCCAGTACTTC. It translates to CASSLITGGSQYF.

The V and J genes are TRBV14 and TRBJ2-5; 8 bases are a match to TRBD2. Germline CDR1 is SGHDN and CDR2 is FVKESK. The CDR3 is 15 residues long. Trimming took 5 bases from V and 4 from J; bases not matched to a gene: 9. Here the CDR3 DNA reads TGTGCCAGCAGCTCTGGGACTAGACGGGGAGAGACCCAGTACTTC. It specifies CASSSGTRRGETQYF.

The gene calls are TRBV6-5 and TRBJ2-4, with 7 bases that match TRBD1. V shed 6 bases, J shed 10 bases, and the junction held 12 bases outside the gene matches. The CDR3 totals 14 residues. The germline gives CDR1 MNHEY, CDR2 SVGAGI. The CDR3 region has the DNA TGTGCCAGCAGACCAAACCAGGGGGAAGTTATTCAGTACTTC. It encodes CASRPNQGEVIQYF.

The V and J genes are TRBV6-5 and TRBJ1-2; 8 nucleotides agree with TRBD1. The CDR3 is 13 amino acids. Germline V gene data show CDR1 as MNHEY and CDR2 as SVGAGI. V shed 6 bases, J shed 7 bases, and the junction held 7 bases outside the gene matches. In DNA, the CDR3 is TGTGCCAGCAGGGAACAGGGGGAAGGTGGCTACACCTTC. Translated, it gives CASREQGEGGYTF.

The V and J genes are TRBV18 and TRBJ2-1, with a tentative D call TRBD1 (7 bases). The CDR3 contains 16 residues. The germline gives CDR1 KGHSH, CDR2 LQKENI. V lost 6 bases to trimming and J lost 4 bases, with 19 bases between them. The CDR3 here is CASSELGGQSYNEQFF. The CDR3 nucleotides read TGTGCCAGCTCCGAACTGGGGGGACAGTCATACAATGAGCAGTTCTTC.

This CDR3 reads CASSGGLSGRGLNNEQFF. CDR3 nucleotide sequence: TGCGCCAGCAGCGGGGGCCTTAGCGGGAGGGGCCTAAACAATGAGCAGTTCTTC. This chain uses TRBV5-1 with TRBJ2-1; TRBD2 matches at 11 bases. Trimming at V came to 4 bases and at J to 5 bases, leaving 14 bases not matched to a gene. The germline V gene encodes CDR1 SGHRS and CDR2 YFSETQ. The CDR3 loop spans 18 amino acids.

The chain employs TRBV7-2 and TRBJ2-2; perhaps TRBD1 as D (6 bases). CDR3 length: 17 amino acids. Trimming left V 5 bases short and J 2 bases short, with 18 bases between. Germline lookup yields CDR1 SGHTA and CDR2 FQGNSA. In DNA, the CDR3 is TGTGCCAGCAGCATCATAACAGGGATCATCAACACCGGGGAGCTGTTTTTT. Amino acid sequence: CASSIITGIINTGELFF.

This chain connects TRBV5-4 to TRBJ2-7; 8 positions agree with TRBD1. Per germline, CDR1 SGHNT and CDR2 YYREEE (reference sequence). The CDR3 contains 13 residues. V lost 10 bases to trimming and J lost 4 bases; unmatched junction nucleotides: 10. The CDR3 region has the DNA TGTGCCCACTCCAGGCAGGGGGCATACGAGCAGTACTTC. It encodes CAHSRQGAYEQYF.

V gene TRBV4-3 combines with J gene TRBJ2-3, with 9 bases aligning to TRBD1. V was clipped by 3 bases and J by 3 bases; unmatched bases: 4. The CDR3 spans 15 residues. Germline values: CDR1 LGHNA, CDR2 YSLEER. The CDR3 DNA follows: TGCGCCAGCAGCCATCGTGGACAGGGGACAGATACGCAGTATTTT. Translating gives CASSHRGQGTDTQYF.

The sample holds a few counts of this clone. This chain uses TRBV7-2 with TRBJ1-2; possible D gene TRBD1, 6 bases. The CDR3 length is 13 residues. Germline V lookup: CDR1 SGHTA, CDR2 FQGNSA. The V end lost 2 bases, the J end lost 4 bases, and 8 bases lay between the germline ends. The DNA for the CDR3 is TGTGCCAGCAGCTTACGGGGGGCCTATGGCTACACCTTC. The encoded protein is CASSLRGAYGYTF.

The rearrangement uses TRBV7-9 and TRBJ2-4; perhaps TRBD2 as D (6 bases). V was shortened by 1 base and J by 0 bases, with 10 bases between the two germline ends. CDR1 is SEHNR, CDR2 FQNEAQ, per germline (reference sequence). The CDR3 loop spans 16 amino acids. The CDR3 region is CASSLGQGLAKNIQYF. The CDR3 nucleotides read TGTGCCAGCAGCTTAGGGCAGGGACTAGCCAAAAACATTCAGTACTTC.

In its sample, this clone was seen a few times. The gene calls are TRBV2 and TRBJ1-1; D is possibly TRBD1 (6 bases). This CDR3 comprises 13 residues. Germline CDR1 SNHLY, CDR2 FYNNEI. With 8 bases removed from V and 0 bases from J, the gap between germline ends came to 10 bases. CDR3 sequence reads: CASRQEMNTEAFF. The DNA of the CDR3 is TGTGCCAGCCGACAGGAGATGAACACTGAAGCTTTCTTT.

The J gene is TRBJ2-5, the V gene TRBV5-1; 7 bases are a match to TRBD1. The CDR3 is made up of 14 amino acids. Losses at the gene ends were 4 bases for V and 5 bases for J; bases not matched to a gene: 8. Germline V lookup: CDR1 SGHRS, CDR2 YFSETQ. Here the CDR3 reads CASSPDRVTETQYF. In DNA, the CDR3 is TGCGCCAGCAGCCCAGACAGGGTGACGGAGACCCAGTACTTC. Full variable domain (outside the CDR3, taken from reference TRBV5-1 and TRBJ2-5): KAGVTQTPRYLIKTRGQQVTLSCSPISGHRSVSWYQQTPGQGLQFLFEYFSETQRNKGNFPGRFSGRQFSNSRSEMNVSTLELGDSALYLCASSPDRVTETQYFGPGTRLLVL.

This chain links TRBV5-4 with TRBJ2-7; 13 positions match TRBD2. Germline CDR1 and CDR2: SGHNT and YYREEE (reference sequence). The CDR3 is 15 amino acids. V shed 4 bases, J shed 5 bases, and the junction held 6 bases outside the gene matches. CDR3 region: CASSIGLAGDNEQYF. DNA of the CDR3: TGTGCCAGCAGCATTGGACTAGCGGGAGATAACGAGCAGTACTTC.